The next 25 T cell receptor beta chains were all read from a single sample in a study of CD8 T cells in ankylosing spondylitis. Study-wide findings and caveats: Blood from ankylosing spondylitis patients appeared to carry a characteristic eight-variant TCR beta motif.

Their recognized antigens are unknown. TCRdb ran MiXCR on the 5' RACE reads and lists one entry per CDR3 protein. The sample holds about 480,000 distinct CDR3 sequences, under 20% seen once. The specimen was blood, either unsorted or a sorted T cell fraction (not recorded which). The receptors were sampled from a male donor with ankylosing spondylitis.

This clonotype occurred many times. The rearrangement joins TRBV5-1 to TRBJ2-5; 9 nucleotides line up with TRBD2. V lost 10 bases to trimming and J lost 5 bases; unmatched junction nucleotides: 3. This CDR3 comprises 11 residues. Germline-derived CDR1 and CDR2 are SGHRS and YFSETQ. The CDR3 loop is CAVAGAETQYF. In DNA, the CDR3 is TGCGCCGTAGCGGGAGCTGAGACCCAGTACTTC.

The CDR3, as DNA: TGTGCCAGCAGCCAAGTGGGGGGAGGAACTGAAGCTTTCTTT. Amino acids: CASSQVGGGTEAFF. This sequence joins TRBV3-1 and TRBJ1-1; tentatively, D is TRBD1 (5 bases). The CDR3 has 14 amino acids. The V and J ends lost 1 base and 5 bases respectively, with 11 bases between them. Germline loops: CDR1 LGHDT, CDR2 YNNKEL (reference sequence).

This chain uses TRBV2 with TRBJ1-1; no firm D call. There are 13 residues in the CDR3. Germline assignment: CDR1 SNHLY and CDR2 FYNNEI. Trimming stripped 3 bases from V and 7 bases from J, with 12 bases between. CDR3 in amino acids: CASSETWASEAFF. In DNA, the CDR3 is TGTGCCAGCAGTGAGACCTGGGCGAGTGAAGCTTTCTTT.

This clonotype was counted only a few times. The V and J genes are TRBV20-1 and TRBJ2-7; 8 bases agree with TRBD2. Per germline, CDR1 DFQATT and CDR2 SNEGSKA (reference sequence). The CDR3 is 14 residues long. The trim removed 2 bases at V and 5 bases at J, leaving 8 bases unmatched. The DNA of the CDR3 is TGCAGTGCTAGAATAAGCGGGAGTATCAACGAGCAGTACTTC. Its translation is CSARISGSINEQYF.

The table lists this clonotype with a few counts. The chain couples TRBV2 to TRBJ1-1, with D tentatively TRBD1 (5 bases). The germline V and J ends were trimmed by 1 base and 13 bases, with 13 bases remaining between them. The CDR3 contains 12 residues. Germline V gives CDR1 SNHLY, CDR2 FYNNEI. CDR3 nucleotide sequence: TGTGCCAGCAGTGAAGACCGACAGTGGGGTTTCTTT. Translation gives CASSEDRQWGFF.

This clonotype occurred a few times. The rearrangement joins TRBV3-1 to TRBJ2-5; tentative D call: TRBD2 (6 bases). The CDR3 covers 15 residues. The germline CDR1 and CDR2 sequences are LGHDT and YNNKEL (reference sequence). V lost 6 bases to trimming and J lost 4 bases, with 18 bases between them. The chain's CDR3 is CASRGSGAVVETQYF. DNA for the CDR3: TGTGCCAGCAGGGGGTCGGGAGCCGTTGTAGAGACCCAGTACTTC.

Ten or more counts support this clonotype. DNA of the CDR3: TGCGCCAGCAGCCAGGTCTGGGGCGAAACCATATATTTT. Translating it yields CASSQVWGETIYF. This sequence joins TRBV4-1 and TRBJ1-3; D may be TRBD1 (5 bases). The CDR3 extends over 13 amino acids. Germline values: CDR1 MGHRA, CDR2 YSYEKL. The V and J ends lost 3 bases and 10 bases respectively, with 13 bases between them.

This clonotype was picked up a small number of times. The chain uses TRBV9 and TRBJ2-1, with 8 nucleotides matching TRBD1. Germline loops: CDR1 SGDLS, CDR2 YYNGEE. Trimming took 4 bases from V and 0 from J; bases not matched to a gene: 3. The CDR3 is made up of 15 amino acids. As DNA, the CDR3 is TGTGCCAGCAGCCCAGGGGGCCTCTCCTACAATGAGCAGTTCTTC. Its translation: CASSPGGLSYNEQFF.

This clonotype was counted only a few times. The chain uses TRBV6-5 and TRBJ1-4; the D gene is possibly TRBD1 (5 bases). The CDR3 spans 14 residues. Germline values: CDR1 MNHEY, CDR2 SVGAGI. Trimming left V 2 bases short and J 8 bases short, with 12 bases between. The CDR3 region has the DNA TGTGCCAGCAGTTACGGGACCACACTCGAAAAACTGTTTTTT. Encoded protein: CASSYGTTLEKLFF.

This CDR3 reads CASSSTGVSYNEQFF. Here the CDR3 DNA reads TGTGCCAGCAGTTCGACAGGGGTCTCCTACAATGAGCAGTTCTTC. The genes are TRBV12-3 or TRBV12-4 and TRBJ2-1; 8 positions match TRBD1. Germline trimming cut 4 bases from V and 0 bases from J; bases unmatched to any gene: 2. The CDR3 is 15 residues long.

This clonotype occurred a few times. A read error may account for a junction end that differs from germline. The chain carries TRBV5-1 and TRBJ2-2, with TRBD1 identical over 12 bases. From germline, CDR1 is SGHRS and CDR2 YFSETQ. This CDR3 contains 18 residues. The CDR3 nucleotides are TGCGCCAGCAGCCAGGGACAGGGGGCGTCCTCGAAGACCGGGGAGCTGTTTTTT. Translated: CASSQGQGASSKTGELFF.

This rearrangement joins TRBV6-1 to TRBJ2-1; D may be TRBD2 (5 bases). The CDR3 has 13 residues. V lost 6 bases, J lost 4 bases, and 10 bases lay in between. Looked up from germline, CDR1 is MNHNS and CDR2 is SASEGT. CDR3 amino acids: CASRNSEYNEQFF. The CDR3, as DNA: TGTGCCAGCAGGAATAGCGAATACAATGAGCAGTTCTTC.

The table lists this clonotype with a few counts. The gene calls are TRBV5-1 and TRBJ2-5, with a tentative D call TRBD1 (6 bases). Germline V CDR1 and CDR2: SGHRS, YFSETQ. V lost 0 bases, J lost 1 base, and 10 bases lay in between. The CDR3 loop spans 15 amino acids. CDR3 region: CASSLGMGAQETQYF. The CDR3 coding sequence is TGCGCCAGCAGCTTGGGTATGGGGGCCCAAGAGACCCAGTACTTC.

This clonotype was counted ten times or more. This chain joins TRBV7-2 and TRBJ2-1; D is undetermined. The V gene's germline CDR1 is SGHTA and CDR2 FQGNSA. The CDR3 runs 12 residues. Trimming took 5 bases from V and 5 from J, leaving 7 bases between them. CDR3 amino acids: CASSPDHNEQFF. The CDR3 DNA reads as TGTGCCAGCAGCCCCGATCACAATGAGCAGTTCTTC.

This clonotype was observed a handful of times. The V call is TRBV27, the J call TRBJ2-7; 9 bases map to TRBD1. The CDR3 extends over 14 amino acids. J lost 4 bases, V lost 5 bases, and 6 bases had no gene match. Germline V gene sequence: CDR1 MNHEY, CDR2 SMNVEV (reference sequence). The CDR3 region is CASSGGTGIYEQYF. CDR3 sequence (DNA): TGTGCCAGCAGTGGCGGGACAGGGATTTACGAGCAGTACTTC.

This clonotype was observed once. The chain couples TRBV14 to TRBJ2-1; 16 bases match TRBD2. Trimming removed 1 base from V and 16 bases from J; junction bases left unmatched: 4. CDR3 length: 14 amino acids. Germline-derived CDR1 and CDR2 are SGHDN and FVKESK. The CDR3 DNA follows: TGTGCCAGCAGCCAAGTTGGGACTAGCGGGAGGGTATTCTTC. The encoded protein is CASSQVGTSGRVFF.

The chain couples TRBV5-5 to TRBJ2-3; 7 nucleotides align to TRBD1. Looked up from germline, CDR1 is SGHKS and CDR2 is YYEKEE (reference sequence). The CDR3 length is 15 residues. The J segment lost 4 bases and the V segment lost 4 bases, leaving 9 bases of the junction unmatched. The CDR3 sequence: CASSGTAFIPDTQYF. The DNA for the CDR3 is TGTGCCAGCAGCGGGACAGCTTTCATCCCAGATACGCAGTATTTT.

The chain is built from TRBV5-1 and TRBJ2-1, with 7 positions matching TRBD1. This CDR3 has 17 residues. The germline CDR1 and CDR2 sequences are SGHRS and YFSETQ. The V gene end was trimmed by 0 bases and the J gene end by 7 bases; junction bases not matched to a gene: 13. The CDR3 bases are TGCGCCAGCAGCTTGGCGGGACAGACCACTGTCCCTAATGAGCAGTTCTTC. Its translation: CASSLAGQTTVPNEQFF.

V usage is TRBV5-5 and J usage is TRBJ2-3, with D unresolved. Trimming removed 0 bases at V and 0 bases at J, with 8 bases between. The CDR3 is made up of 15 amino acids. The V gene's germline CDR1 is SGHKS and CDR2 YYEKEE (reference sequence). The CDR3 DNA is TGTGCCAGCAGCTTGGGTCAGGTGAGCACAGATACGCAGTATTTT. Translated, it gives CASSLGQVSTDTQYF.

The V and J genes are TRBV6-1 and TRBJ1-2; 9 nucleotides agree with TRBD1. CDR3 size: 16 residues. The junction had 12 bases not matched to a gene; V was cut back by 6 bases and J by 4 bases. CDR1 and CDR2 from the germline V gene are MNHNS and SASEGT. The CDR3 spells CASSQTGTGRIYGYTF. The CDR3 DNA is TGTGCCAGCAGCCAAACCGGGACAGGGAGGATCTATGGCTACACCTTC.

The chain uses TRBV12-3 or TRBV12-4 and TRBJ1-1; no reliable D call. This CDR3 contains 12 residues. With 6 bases removed from V and 7 bases from J, the gap between germline ends came to 12 bases. CDR3 nucleotides: TGTGCCAGCAGGCACTTTGAGGGTGAAGCTTTCTTT. Translation gives CASRHFEGEAFF.

The chain is built from TRBV4-2 and TRBJ1-4, with TRBD1 identical over 8 bases. Germline V gene sequence: CDR1 LGHNA, CDR2 YNFKEQ. The V and J ends lost 1 base and 10 bases, in that order; junction bases with no gene match: 14. The CDR3 extends over 17 amino acids. The CDR3, as DNA: TGTGCCAGCAGCCAAGGTATGGGCGGACAGGGAACTTCAAAACTGTTTTTT. Its translation is CASSQGMGGQGTSKLFF.

The V and J genes are TRBV7-6 and TRBJ2-3, with a tentative D call TRBD2 (5 bases). V was shortened by 1 base and J by 1 base, with 9 bases between the two germline ends. The germline V gene encodes CDR1 SGHVS and CDR2 FNYEAQ. This CDR3 region has 15 residues. The CDR3 protein is CASSLVGSGTDTQYF. CDR3 nucleotide sequence: TGTGCCAGCAGCTTAGTGGGTAGCGGCACAGATACGCAGTATTTT.

This clonotype was picked up a small number of times. V is TRBV7-2 and J is TRBJ2-1; a weak D match, TRBD2 (6 bases). Looked up from germline, CDR1 is SGHTA and CDR2 is FQGNSA. The CDR3 runs 15 residues. Trimming stripped 3 bases from V and 1 base from J, with 10 bases between. Here the CDR3 reads CASSFGSSSYNEQFF. The CDR3 nucleotides are TGTGCCAGCAGCTTCGGGAGTTCGTCCTACAATGAGCAGTTCTTC.

CDR3 coding DNA: TGTGCCAGCAGCACCTCCTACGGGGAAAATTCACCCCTCCACTTT. It codes for CASSTSYGENSPLHF. This rearrangement joins TRBV5-5 to TRBJ1-6; no definite D call. Between the trimmed V and J ends, which lost 4 bases and 7 bases, there was a span of 15 bases. This CDR3 has 15 residues. The germline gives CDR1 SGHKS, CDR2 YYEKEE (reference sequence).